A selection of T cell receptor beta chains follows, all from one sample in a study of beta chain features in type 1 diabetes. Here immunoSEQ multiplex PCR was the method, and the copy in TCRdb shows in-frame clones only, minus some. The sample contains around 340,000 clones, around 9% of which appear only once. Input material: central memory CD4+ T cells from blood. The receptors were sampled from a man between 25 and 39 years old with type 1 diabetes. Both conserved end residues are part of each CDR3. A D gene is named only where the DNA matches it firmly. The size entry is marked missing in some rows and otherwise reads once, few, many or a size class.

>-|TRBJ2-5|TRBV5-1|13|few
CASFRSSQETQYF
TGCGCCAGCTTTCGCAGTTCACAAGAGACCCAGTACTTC
>-|TRBJ2-7|TRBV5-1|11|-
CASSWGSEQYF
TGCGCCAGCAGCTGGGGGTCCGAGCAGTACTTC
>-|TRBJ2-3|TRBV7-2|14|few
CASSLGADFNTQYF
TGTGCCAGCAGCTTAGGAGCGGATTTTAATACGCAGTATTTT
>TRBD1|TRBJ2-1|TRBV5-1|14|-
CASDRDSKTDEQFF
TGCGCCAGCGACCGGGACAGTAAAACAGATGAGCAGTTCTTC
>-|TRBJ1-1|TRBV6-1|11|few
CASSSAGEAFF
TGTGCCAGCAGCTCCGCCGGTGAAGCTTTCTTT
>TRBD1|TRBJ2-7|TRBV19|13|few
CASSGQGVYEQYF
TGTGCCAGTAGTGGTCAGGGGGTCTACGAGCAGTACTTC
>-|TRBJ2-3|TRBV9|16|-
CASSPPAGGRSDTQYF
TGTGCCAGCAGCCCCCCGGCGGGCGGGCGCTCAGATACGCAGTATTTT
>-|TRBJ1-1|TRBV5-1|14|-
CASSLAQTNTEAFF
TGCGCCAGCAGCTTGGCACAGACGAACACTGAAGCTTTCTTT
>-|TRBJ2-2|TRBV11-2|14|few
CASSLDVETGELFF
TGTGCCAGCAGCTTAGATGTTGAAACCGGGGAGCTGTTTTTT
>TRBD2|TRBJ2-5|TRBV15|16|-
CATSREPGLVGETQYF
TGTGCCACCAGCAGGGAACCGGGACTAGTAGGGGAGACCCAGTACTTC
>TRBD1|TRBJ1-5|TRBV19|15|many
CASSRDRGDNQPQHF
TGTGCCAGTAGTAGAGACAGGGGAGACAATCAGCCCCAGCATTTT
>TRBD2|TRBJ2-5|TRBV7-9|16|-
CASSPRPSGVGETQYF
TGTGCCAGCAGCCCGAGACCTAGCGGGGTAGGGGAGACCCAGTACTTC
>TRBD1|TRBJ2-7|TRBV29-1|13|-
CSVTGQGDYEQYF
TGCAGCGTTACGGGACAGGGGGACTACGAGCAGTACTTC
>-|TRBJ2-2|TRBV9|15|-
CASSVGTVTTGELFF
TGTGCCAGCAGCGTAGGGACAGTTACCACCGGGGAGCTGTTTTTT
>TRBD2|TRBJ2-5|TRBV7-2|15|-
CASSYMRGGQETQYF
TGTGCCAGCAGCTATATGCGGGGGGGCCAAGAGACCCAGTACTTC
>-|TRBJ1-2|TRBV28|12|-
CASSLPAYGYTF
TGTGCCAGCAGCTTGCCCGCCTATGGCTACACCTTC
>-|TRBJ2-7|TRBV2|15|-
CASSDSGRVTYEQYF
TGTGCCAGCAGTGACTCGGGACGGGTGACCTACGAGCAGTACTTC
>-|TRBJ2-2|TRBV7-8|14|many
CASSPTSASGELFF
TGTGCCAGCAGCCCCACCTCGGCAAGCGGGGAGCTGTTTTTT
>TRBD1|TRBJ1-6|TRBV18|16|-
CASSPPETGGRSPLHF
TGTGCCAGCTCACCACCGGAGACAGGGGGCCGTTCACCCCTCCACTTT
>-|TRBJ2-4|TRBV11-2|13|-
CASSLDRGDGQYF
TGTGCCAGCAGCTTGGACAGAGGGGACGGTCAGTACTTC
>-|TRBJ2-3|TRBV11-2|14|-
CASSLGTGTDTQYF
TGTGCCAGCAGCCTCGGGACCGGCACAGATACGCAGTATTTT
>TRBD2|TRBJ2-7|TRBV2|13|-
CASLGTSGGEQYF
TGTGCCAGTCTCGGGACTAGCGGGGGCGAGCAGTACTTC
>-|TRBJ2-1|TRBV5-1|15|many
CASSLVSGQYNEQFF
TGCGCCAGCAGCTTGGTATCCGGGCAGTACAATGAGCAGTTCTTC
>-|TRBJ2-3|TRBV9|14|-
CASSVTGTTDTQYF
TGTGCCAGCAGCGTAACCGGAACGACAGATACGCAGTATTTT
>TRBD1|TRBJ2-3|TRBV6-1|15|-
CASRELQGATDTQYF
TGTGCCAGCAGGGAACTACAGGGGGCTACAGATACGCAGTATTTT
>-|TRBJ1-5|TRBV6-1|14|few
CASSEYWEGQPQHF
TGTGCCAGCAGTGAATATTGGGAAGGGCAGCCCCAGCATTTT
>-|TRBJ1-5|TRBV28|13|-
CASRQEGVQPQHF
TGTGCCAGCAGGCAAGAGGGGGTTCAGCCCCAGCATTTT
>-|TRBJ2-5|TRBV7-2|14|-
CASSLASRKETQYF
TGTGCCAGCAGCCTGGCCTCGCGGAAAGAGACCCAGTACTTC
>TRBD2|TRBJ2-2|TRBV7-2|15|-
CASSALAGGTGELFF
TGTGCCAGCAGCGCGCTAGCGGGGGGAACCGGGGAGCTGTTTTTT
>-|TRBJ2-7|TRBV10-3|15|many
CAISESGFGSHEQYF
TGTGCCATCAGTGAGTCAGGTTTCGGCAGCCACGAGCAGTACTTC
>-|TRBJ2-4|TRBV5-4|15|few
CASSFLSGPKNIQYF
TGTGCCAGCAGCTTCCTATCGGGTCCCAAAAACATTCAGTACTTC
>TRBD2|TRBJ2-5|TRBV7-2|16|-
CASSTPGLGGQETQYF
TGTGCCAGCAGCACCCCGGGACTAGGCGGGCAAGAGACCCAGTACTTC
>-|TRBJ2-7|TRBV19|15|-
CASSSRQAGLYEQYF
TGTGCCAGTAGTTCCCGACAGGCAGGGTTGTACGAGCAGTACTTC
>TRBD1|TRBJ1-2|TRBV10-3|14|many
CAISVWDRVEGYTF
TGTGCCATCAGTGTCTGGGACAGGGTTGAAGGCTACACCTTC
>-|TRBJ1-1|TRBV4-1|15|few
CASSQDPQGNTEAFF
TGCGCCAGCAGCCAAGATCCACAGGGTAACACTGAAGCTTTCTTT
>-|TRBJ1-1|TRBV9|14|few
CASSLVGEATEAFF
TGTGCCAGCAGCCTAGTTGGTGAGGCGACTGAAGCTTTCTTT
>TRBD1|TRBJ1-1|TRBV29-1|13|-
CSAVQGGYTEAFF
TGCAGCGCTGTCCAGGGGGGATACACTGAAGCTTTCTTT
>-|TRBJ1-6|TRBV7-9|14|-
CASSFWTDSSPLHF
TGTGCCAGCAGTTTCTGGACAGACTCTTCACCCCTCCACTTT
>TRBD1|TRBJ1-2|TRBV9|15|-
CASSVKRDSNYGYTF
TGTGCCAGCAGCGTTAAACGGGACAGCAACTATGGCTACACCTTC
>-|TRBJ2-3|TRBV2|13|-
CASSVDSTDTQYF
TGTGCCAGCAGTGTTGACTCCACAGATACGCAGTATTTT
>TRBD1|TRBJ1-2|TRBV9|14|few
CASSAGQGHYGYTF
TGTGCCAGCAGCGCAGGACAGGGCCATTATGGCTACACCTTC
>TRBD1|TRBJ2-1|TRBV28|15|-
CASSSTRTGYNEQFF
TGTGCCAGCAGCTCAACCAGGACAGGTTACAATGAGCAGTTCTTC
>-|TRBJ1-1|TRBV6-6|15|-
CASIKSGGMNTEAFF
TGTGCCAGCATTAAATCTGGGGGCATGAACACTGAAGCTTTCTTT
>-|TRBJ2-5|TRBV10-3|15|few
CAISGSGTSQETQYF
TGTGCCATCAGCGGGTCCGGGACATCACAAGAGACCCAGTACTTC
>-|TRBJ1-2|TRBV30|13|-
CAWSVQGGYGYTF
TGTGCCTGGAGTGTACAGGGCGGCTATGGCTACACCTTC
>TRBD1|TRBJ2-7|TRBV7-7|13|few
CASSLDRGHEQYF
TGTGCTAGCAGCTTAGACAGGGGCCACGAGCAGTACTTC
>TRBD1|TRBJ2-4|TRBV2|15|-
CASSRDRASGNIQYF
TGTGCCAGCAGTCGGGACAGGGCGTCCGGAAACATTCAGTACTTC
>-|TRBJ1-3|TRBV5-1|19|-
CASSLGRTTARGSGNTIYF
TGCGCCAGCAGCTTGGGTCGGACTACAGCCCGAGGTTCTGGAAACACCATATATTTT
>-|TRBJ1-2|TRBV28|14|-
CATALEALNYGYTF
TGTGCCACCGCCCTGGAGGCCTTAAACTATGGCTACACCTTC
>-|TRBJ2-5|TRBV7-2|17|few
CASSSSYSGSGWETQYF
TGTGCCAGCAGCTCATCTTACAGCGGCAGCGGGTGGGAGACCCAGTACTTC
>TRBD2|TRBJ2-3|TRBV18|15|-
CASSPLAGRLDTQYF
TGTGCCAGCTCACCGCTAGCGGGGAGGCTAGATACGCAGTATTTT
>TRBD1|TRBJ1-2|TRBV9|13|few
CASSEDRGYGYTF
TGTGCCAGCAGCGAGGACAGGGGTTATGGCTACACCTTC
>-|TRBJ2-7|TRBV10-3|14|-
CAISESFTGYEQYF
TGTGCCATCAGTGAGTCGTTTACCGGGTACGAGCAGTACTTC